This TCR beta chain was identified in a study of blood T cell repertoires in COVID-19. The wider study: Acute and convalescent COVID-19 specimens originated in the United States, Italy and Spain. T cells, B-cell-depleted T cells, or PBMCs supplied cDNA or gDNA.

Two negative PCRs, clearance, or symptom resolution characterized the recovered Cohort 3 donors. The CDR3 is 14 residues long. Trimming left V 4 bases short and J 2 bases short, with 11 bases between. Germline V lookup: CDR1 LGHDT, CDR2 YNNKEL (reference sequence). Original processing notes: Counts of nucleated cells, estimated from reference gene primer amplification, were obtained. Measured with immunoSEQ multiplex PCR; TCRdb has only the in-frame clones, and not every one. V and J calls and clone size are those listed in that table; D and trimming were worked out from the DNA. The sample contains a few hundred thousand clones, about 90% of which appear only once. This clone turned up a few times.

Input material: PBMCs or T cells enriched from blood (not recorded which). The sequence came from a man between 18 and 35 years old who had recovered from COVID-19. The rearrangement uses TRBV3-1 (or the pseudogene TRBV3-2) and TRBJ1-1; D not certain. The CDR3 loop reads CASSPQNLNTEAFF. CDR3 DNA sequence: TGTGCCAGCAGCCCCCAAAACTTAAACACTGAAGCTTTCTTT.